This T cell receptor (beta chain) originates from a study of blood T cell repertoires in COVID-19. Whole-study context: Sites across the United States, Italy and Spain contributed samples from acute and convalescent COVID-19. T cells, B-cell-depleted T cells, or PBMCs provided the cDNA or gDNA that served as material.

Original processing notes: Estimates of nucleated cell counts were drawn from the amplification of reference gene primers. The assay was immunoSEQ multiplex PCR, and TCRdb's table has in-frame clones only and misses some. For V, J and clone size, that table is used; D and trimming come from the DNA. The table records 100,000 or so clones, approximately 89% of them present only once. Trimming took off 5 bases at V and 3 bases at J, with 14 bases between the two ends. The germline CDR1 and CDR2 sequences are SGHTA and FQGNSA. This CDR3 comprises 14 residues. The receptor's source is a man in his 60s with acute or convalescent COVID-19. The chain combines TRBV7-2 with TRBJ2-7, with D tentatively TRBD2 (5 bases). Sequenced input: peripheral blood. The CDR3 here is CASSRIGGSYEQYF. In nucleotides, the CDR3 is TGTGCCAGCAGCCGTATCGGTGGGAGCTACGAGCAGTACTTC.